Listed here is a single TCR beta chain. Its antigen is unknown. Per-nucleotide qualities are absent, and no much larger clonotype sits a single base away. The sample comes from a study of cytomegalovirus exposure and HLA in healthy donors (dated by TCRdb to about 2017). For context, the study as a whole: In an earlier analysis of 550 to 750 of the donors, about 270 Gb of sequence data and 117 million unique TCR beta sequences from approximately 180 million T cells were reported. Approximately 300 gigabases of sequencing data and roughly 90 million unique TCR sequences were included in an early release covering several hundred HLA-typed donors. Of the roughly 420 genotyped donors, less than 90% were placed in the genetic ancestry cluster associated with self-reported Caucasian donors. The aim of the study was to test whether cataloging public T cell receptors could identify signatures of past pathogen exposure. The study profiled the T cell repertoires of more than 500 subjects by immunosequencing and related them to cytomegalovirus serostatus. Besides the first cohort of some 670 subjects, a separate validation cohort made up of 120 different subjects was used. To predict cytomegalovirus infection status, the study combined high-throughput TCR immunosequencing, statistical association of individual TCRs with disease status, and machine learning. A later analysis re-analyzed previously published TCR beta repertoires from about 730 donors and added high-resolution HLA genotyping to study TCR occurrence patterns. Rather than drawing on any new phenotypic data, the later analysis identified candidate immune exposures from TCR beta sequences and the way those sequences occurred across donors. An earlier analysis of around 640 of the donors used high-throughput TCR beta sequencing to judge whether each TCR beta V gene segment behaved as functional or pseudogenic. Alongside the repertoire data, information on donor age, sex, ethnicity and CMV serostatus was compiled. A later genetic analysis took genome-wide SNP genotypes for about three fifths of the roughly 670 donors and used that subset as a discovery cohort. Every discovery cohort repertoire had been produced on one sequencing platform. Class I and class II HLA loci were covered by the typing at four-digit resolution. Typing coverage differed by locus: A, B, C, DRB1 and DQB1 were typed in about 620-640 donors, DQA1 in about 500, DPA1 in roughly 590, and DPB1 in around 440. Roughly five DR-DQ haplotypes were handled as single units for association and clustering, since linkage in the cohort was strong. Across 398 genotyped donors of the cohort, an average of approximately 220,000 unique TCR beta nucleotide sequences per donor were sequenced, and roughly a sixth of those sequences were non-productive.

Preparation of the library involved the immunoSEQ multiplex PCR assay. For the multiplex PCR, a mixture combining 60 forward primers for TCR Vbeta segments and 13 reverse primers for TCR Jbeta segments was used. Amplification of the CDR3 region of rearranged TCR beta genes was performed with a multiplex PCR assay on genomic DNA. The amplified TCR beta libraries were sequenced on the Illumina HiSeq System as 87-base-pair reads. On the study's bioinformatics: A later analysis counted approximately 84 million unique TCR beta chains across the 650 to 700 repertoires, and roughly 11 million of these chains were shared by at least two donors. Raw reads were error-corrected and collapsed into unique sequences with a nearest-neighbor algorithm that merged closely related sequences to remove PCR and sequencing errors. Alignment of CDR3 sequences to IMGT reference sequences was used to assign V, D and J gene segments. For a sequence to be retained, at least a six-nucleotide match to both a V gene segment and a J gene segment was required. Rearrangements were called productive when the CDR3 lacked stop codons and stayed in frame with V and J; all others were non-productive. Following IMGT convention, CDR3 was defined as the stretch from the second conserved V-encoded cysteine up to the conserved J-encoded phenylalanine. In an earlier analysis of around 600 of the donors, sequences lacking an unambiguous match to a single V gene segment were excluded. An earlier analysis of roughly 590 of the donors called V segments functional above 56.7% productive rearrangements and segregating when the between-donor standard deviation exceeded 5%. A statistical classification framework was developed to diagnose cytomegalovirus status using the catalog of TCR beta chain sequences. In a later analysis, V and J genes were assigned by comparing TCR nucleotide sequences against IMGT/GENE-DB human TR gene sequences. The TCRdist pipeline was used in a later analysis to assign CDR3 sequences and most-parsimonious VDJ recombination scenarios. In a later analysis, each TCR beta chain was defined by its CDR3 amino acid sequence together with its V-gene family, and reads lacking a unique V-gene family were excluded. A later analysis removed roughly 590 highly shared, low-generation-probability nucleotide sequences to deal with suspected cross-contamination and a sequencing artifact. For each public chain, a later analysis derived a clonal expansion index from normalized ranks of inferred template counts within each repertoire. Generation probabilities in a later analysis came from a VDJ recombination model fitted to out-of-frame rearrangements, and those results were checked against IGoR. In a later analysis, TCR-TCR, TCR-HLA and TCR-CMV co-occurrence was scored with hypergeometric tests, and a repertoire-size bias correction was applied to TCR pairs. False discovery rates were estimated in a later analysis by permuting HLA or CMV assignments 20 times. In a later analysis, co-occurring TCRs were grouped using DBSCAN, with TCRdist sequence similarity added in when clustering inside HLA-allele-positive subsets. Repertoires with fewer than 30,000 or more than 120,000 public chains, plus five repertoires with anomalous nucleotide sharing, were excluded from co-occurrence clustering. Held by TCRdb, this immuneACCESS table contains in-frame sequences only and omits some clones. Under half of the omission traces to an unresolved V gene where checked; the cause of the rest is unknown. V, J and clone size are those of that table, while D and trimming were read from the DNA. The sample data list 150,000 to 200,000 clones, and 75% to 85% of these were observed just once. The ten largest clonotypes hold roughly 0.82% of the sample.

The cohort consisted of some 730 healthy bone marrow donors. Cohort members were all nominally healthy when sampled, although unrecorded immune exposures were likely present. The donor tested CMV seronegative, placing the donor among the 350 to 400 seronegative members of the cohort. A peripheral blood sample was collected from each donor, and TCR beta sequencing was performed on peripheral blood mononuclear cells. The Qiagen DNeasy Blood Extraction Kit was used to extract genomic DNA from the blood cell samples. The germline V gene provides CDR1 SGHTA and CDR2 FQGNSA. Germline trimming amounts to 5 bases on V and 3 bases on J, with 3 as the count of junction bases outside the gene matches. Including cysteine and phenylalanine, the CDR3 has 13 amino acids. The sequence is cut down to CDR3 DNA, 39 bases in frame from base 1. What the research found in general, with its limitations: A later genetic analysis associated a missense DCLRE1C variant with V-gene and J-gene trimming of TCR beta chains, and an independent cohort replicated the association. The study gave a list of about 170 TCR beta chains associated with cytomegalovirus. A later analysis associated 16,951 TCR beta sequences with specific HLA alleles at a false discovery rate of 0.05. Because HLA typing was unavailable for some donors at each locus, only the typed subset was used in association tests. When HLA alleles, especially DR and DQ, strongly co-occurred, attributing TCR associations to individual alleles was difficult. In a later analysis, HLA-associated TCR beta chains showed more clonal expansion and lower generation probabilities than non-associated chains that were equally common. In vitro tests confirmed that a few of the cytomegalovirus-associated TCR beta chains recognize cytomegalovirus antigens. According to a later genetic analysis, donors in an Asian-associated ancestry cluster had fewer N-insertions in productive TCRs than the roughly 700-donor mean. It was suggested by the authors that the approach could potentially be generalized to other disease states and immunological phenotypes. In a later analysis, TCR association rates were found to vary across HLA loci, with the most associated TCRs seen for DRB1 alleles and the fewest for HLA-C alleles. Cytomegalovirus status was reported to be diagnosed by the classifier with high specificity and sensitivity in both the original and validation cohorts. In a later analysis, several top co-occurrence clusters were reported to appear linked to parvovirus B19, influenza, CMV and Epstein-Barr virus. Linkage disequilibrium might explain the correlated functional status among segregating V segments, but an unknown experimental factor could not be excluded. The earlier analysis of approximately 560 of the donors excluded over 15 rarely observed V segments, including chromosome 9 orphons, because counts were too low. Some IMGT-functional V segments, including TRBV6-2 and TRBV6-3, could not be distinguished by the 87-base-pair reads and were therefore excluded. Most TCR sequences were observed very rarely across donors, whereas some public TCRs were present in many individuals. A cluster of highly shared sequence variants was judged likely to represent a technical artifact of the sequencing pipeline. In an earlier analysis of 500 to 650 of the donors, most TCR beta V segments appeared in productive rearrangements about 87% or about 30% of the time, broadly matching IMGT annotations. In a later analysis, most CMV-associated TCR beta chains were found to appear HLA-restricted, with HLA associations seemingly driven largely by CMV exposure. A further reported finding was that TCR beta sequences accurately predicted the HLA-A and HLA-B alleles for most subjects in the first cohort. Only TCR beta chains were sequenced in this cohort, and the absence of alpha or paired-chain data limited detectable features. The presence/absence analyses assumed that sequencing depth was roughly uniform across donors, and that assumption may not be true. CMV serostatus was the only immune exposure information available for the cohort.

The clonotype originates from a female donor in good health and CMV-seronegative. Recombination connected TRBV7-2 to TRBJ2-5, and TRBD1 aligns with 7 junction nucleotides. Input material: PBMCs. The bases read TGTGCCAGCAGCCGGGACAGAAAAGAGACCCAGTACTTC. This translates into CASSRDRKETQYF.